In its sample, the clone carrying this T cell receptor (beta chain) was seen many times. TCRbeta library construction was performed incorporating unique molecular identifiers. TCRdb independently ran MiXCR on the PCR reads; one entry per CDR3 protein. The table records some 500,000 distinct CDR3 sequences, approximately 20% of them present only once. This CDR3 comprises 15 residues. Between the trimmed V and J ends, which lost 5 bases and 11 bases, there was a span of 22 bases. This sample stems from a study of T-cell reconstitution after alpha-beta-depleted transplantation in children. The sequenced sample was PBMCs from the stem cell graft donor, obtained from the stem cell graft. This clonotype originated in a human donor who donated a stem cell graft to a child with acute lymphoblastic leukemia. This chain uses TRBV12-3 or TRBV12-4 with TRBJ1-5, with D hard to call. The CDR3 reads CASSLDGGLIGTQHF. CDR3 DNA: TGTGCCAGCAGTCTGGACGGAGGTCTAATTGGGACCCAGCATTTT.